This T cell receptor beta chain was recorded in a study of control samples from healthy donors and cancer patients (dated by TCRdb to the early 2020s). Relative to germline, V is 4 bases shorter and J is 10 bases shorter, with 17 bases between their ends. The CDR3 numbers 15 residues from cysteine through phenylalanine. CDR3 DNA only is kept here, 45 bases in frame from base 1. CDR1 and CDR2 are drawn from the germline V gene (reference sequence): LGHDT, YNNKEL. Turning to this clone: Its specific antigen is unknown. Base qualities were left out, and no much larger clone turns up one base away.

Libraries came from the immunoSEQ multiplex PCR assay. TCRdb provides this immuneACCESS table in a form limited to in-frame rearrangements. Some clones are lacking; in checked studies, under half of them reflect an unresolved V gene, and why the rest are absent is not known. For this sample there are tens of thousands of clones; roughly 89% appear just once. Of the sample, 15% to 19% is held by the ten largest clones. The receptor was derived from a young man in good health. Material for sequencing was blood. The chain is made from TRBV3-1 (or the pseudogene TRBV3-2) and TRBJ1-6; the D region possibly corresponds to TRBD1 (6 bases align). The encoded CDR3 is CASSPKAGANSPLHF. The nucleotide sequence is TGTGCCAGCAGCCCGAAGGCAGGGGCGAACTCACCCCTCCACTTT.